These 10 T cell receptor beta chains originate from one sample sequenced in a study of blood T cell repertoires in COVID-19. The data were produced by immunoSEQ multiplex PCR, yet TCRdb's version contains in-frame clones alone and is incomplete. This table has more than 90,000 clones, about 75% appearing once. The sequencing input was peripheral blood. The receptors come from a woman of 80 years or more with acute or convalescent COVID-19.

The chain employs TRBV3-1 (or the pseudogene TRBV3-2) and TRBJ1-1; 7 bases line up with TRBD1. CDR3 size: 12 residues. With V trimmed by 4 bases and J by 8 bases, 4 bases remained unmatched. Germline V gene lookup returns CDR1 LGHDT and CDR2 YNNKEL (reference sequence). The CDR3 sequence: CASSLRQGEAFF. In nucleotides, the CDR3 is TGTGCCAGCAGCCTAAGACAGGGCGAAGCTTTCTTT.

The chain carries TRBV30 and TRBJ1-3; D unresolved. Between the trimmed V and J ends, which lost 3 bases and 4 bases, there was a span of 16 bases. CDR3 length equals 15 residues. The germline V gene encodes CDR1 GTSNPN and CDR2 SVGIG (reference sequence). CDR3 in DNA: TGTGCCTGGAGCCTTCGGCCGGGTTTGGGAAACACCATATATTTT. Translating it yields CAWSLRPGLGNTIYF.

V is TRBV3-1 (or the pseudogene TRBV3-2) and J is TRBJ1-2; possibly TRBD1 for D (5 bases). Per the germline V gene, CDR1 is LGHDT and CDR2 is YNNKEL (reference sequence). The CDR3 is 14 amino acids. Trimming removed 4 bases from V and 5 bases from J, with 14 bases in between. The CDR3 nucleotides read TGTGCCAGCAGCCTAGGCAGGGAGGGGTATGGCTACACCTTC. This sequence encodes CASSLGREGYGYTF.

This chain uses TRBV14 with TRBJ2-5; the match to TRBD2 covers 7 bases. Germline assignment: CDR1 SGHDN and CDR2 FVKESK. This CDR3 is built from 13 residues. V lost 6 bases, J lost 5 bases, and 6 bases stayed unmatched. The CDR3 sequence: CASSLQGGETQYF. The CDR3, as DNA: TGTGCCAGCAGTCTCCAGGGAGGGGAGACCCAGTACTTC.

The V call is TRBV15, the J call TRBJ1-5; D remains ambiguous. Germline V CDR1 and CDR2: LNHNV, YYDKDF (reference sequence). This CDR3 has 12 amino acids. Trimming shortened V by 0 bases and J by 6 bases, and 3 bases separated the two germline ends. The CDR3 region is CATSRDRQPQHF. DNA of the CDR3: TGTGCCACCAGCAGAGACCGTCAGCCCCAGCATTTT. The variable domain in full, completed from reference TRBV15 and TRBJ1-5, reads DAMVIQNPRYQVTQFGKPVTLSCSQTLNHNVMYWYQQKSSQAPKLLFHYYDKDFNNEADTPDNFQSRRPNTSFCFLDIRSPGLGDTAMYLCATSRDRQPQHFGDGTRLSIL.

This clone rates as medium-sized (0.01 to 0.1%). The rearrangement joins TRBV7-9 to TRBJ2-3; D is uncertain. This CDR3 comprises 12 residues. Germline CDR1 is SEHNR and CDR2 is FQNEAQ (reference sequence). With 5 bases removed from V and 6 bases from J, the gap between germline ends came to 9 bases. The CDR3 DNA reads TGTGCCAGCAGCCTATTTCTGGATACGCAGTATTTT. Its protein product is CASSLFLDTQYF.

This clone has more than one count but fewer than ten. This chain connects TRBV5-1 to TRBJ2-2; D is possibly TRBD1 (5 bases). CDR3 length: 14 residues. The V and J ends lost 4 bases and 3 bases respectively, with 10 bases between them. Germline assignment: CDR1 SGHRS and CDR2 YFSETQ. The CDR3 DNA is TGCGCCAGCAGCGACCCAGGGTACACCGGGGAGCTGTTTTTT. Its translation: CASSDPGYTGELFF.

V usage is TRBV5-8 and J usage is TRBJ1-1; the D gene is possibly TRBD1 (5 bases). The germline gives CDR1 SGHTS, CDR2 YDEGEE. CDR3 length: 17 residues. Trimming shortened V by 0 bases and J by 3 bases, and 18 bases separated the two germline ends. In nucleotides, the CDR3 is TGTGCCAGCAGCTTGGTTCGGGGCGCGGGGGTGGACACTGAAGCTTTCTTT. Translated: CASSLVRGAGVDTEAFF. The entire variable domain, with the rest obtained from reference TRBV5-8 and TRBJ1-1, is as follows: EAGVTQSPTHLIKTRGQQATLRCSPISGHTSVYWYQQALGLGLQFLLWYDEGEERNRGNFPPRFSGRQFPNYSSELNVNALELEDSALYLCASSLVRGAGVDTEAFFGQGTRLTVV.

Here the CDR3 reads CASSLEGGPNTGELFF. The CDR3 DNA reads as TGTGCCAGCAGCTTAGAAGGGGGTCCGAACACCGGGGAGCTGTTTTTT. This sequence joins TRBV11-1 and TRBJ2-2, with D possibly matching TRBD1 (6 bases). The V gene's germline CDR1 is SGHAT and CDR2 FQDESV (reference sequence). This CDR3 comprises 16 residues. Trimming cost V 1 base and J 0 bases, with 9 bases left between them.

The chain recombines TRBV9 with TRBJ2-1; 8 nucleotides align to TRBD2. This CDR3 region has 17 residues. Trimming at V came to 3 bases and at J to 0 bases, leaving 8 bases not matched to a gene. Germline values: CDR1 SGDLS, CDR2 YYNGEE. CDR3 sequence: CASSATSGAGSYNEQFF. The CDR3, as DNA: TGTGCCAGCAGCGCCACTAGCGGAGCTGGCTCCTACAATGAGCAGTTCTTC.